The entry that follows covers one T cell receptor (beta chain) sequence. Its antigen remains unknown. These data are taken from a study of T cell repertoires in cytomegalovirus infection. About the research overall: In the study, CMV epitopes included recently identified HLA-C-restricted and well-studied HLA-B-restricted ones. It was the public TCR beta signatures that indicated both CMV infection and matching HLA type.

With 5 bases clipped from V and 0 bases from J, the junction kept 5 bases outside the gene matches. Germline V gives CDR1 ENHRY, CDR2 SYGVKD. The length of the CDR3 is 17 residues. General study points: People with CMV and the relevant HLA were identified by cumulative public TCR beta family frequency. The response measured ex vivo was dominated by TCR beta clonotypes (HLA-C-restricted and CMV-specific).

TCRdb reprocessed the reads with MiXCR, giving one entry per CDR3 protein. Among some 940,000 distinct CDR3 sequences listed, around 31% were seen once. The chain uses TRBV10-3 and TRBJ2-6, with 9 nucleotides matching TRBD1. This TCR was recovered from a human donor in good health (CMV status not recorded). Some clones in this sample may be carry-over from other donors' samples. The sample consisted of cultured CD8+ T cells from PBMCs, taken from culture after CMV antigen stimulation. This CDR3 is CAISPGTGISGANVLTF. The CDR3 DNA sequence: TGTGCCATCAGTCCCGGGACAGGGATCTCTGGGGCCAACGTCCTGACTTTC.